The 15 T cell receptor beta chains below all came from one sample that was sequenced in a study of T cell clonotyping in hematopoietic cell transplantation. Measured with immunoSEQ multiplex PCR; TCRdb has only the in-frame clones, and not every one. The sample lists about 45,000 clones, roughly four fifths seen once, with about 5.3% in the top ten. As for time point: recipient sample about 28 days before transplant, after cytoreduction. The sequencing here drew on peripheral blood mononuclear cells, taken before stem cell transplant. These receptors were collected from a man aged 55 to 70 with myelodysplastic syndrome. Some clones in this sample may be carry-over from other donors' samples.

J is TRBJ1-2 and V is TRBV4-3; D not resolved. The CDR3 sequence is 16 residues long. Trimming pared 2 bases from V and 5 bases from J, leaving 18 bases between. Germline CDR1 reads LGHNA; CDR2 reads YSLEER. CDR3 region: CASSQQRETGKYGYTF. CDR3 coding DNA: TGCGCCAGCAGCCAACAGAGAGAGACGGGGAAATATGGCTACACCTTC.

The chain carries TRBV29-1 and TRBJ2-1; TRBD2 aligns across 15 bases. The CDR3 is made up of 14 amino acids. The junction had 3 bases not matched to a gene; V was cut back by 5 bases and J by 7 bases. Germline V gene data show CDR1 as SQVTM and CDR2 as ANQGSEA. As DNA, the CDR3 is TGCAGCGTTCGGACTAGCGGGGGGGCAAATGAGCAGTTCTTC. As protein: CSVRTSGGANEQFF.

This clone was observed a few times. CDR3 region: CASSTGTGQNYEQYF. In DNA form, the CDR3 reads TGTGCCAGTAGTACCGGGACAGGTCAAAACTACGAGCAGTACTTC. This chain links TRBV19 with TRBJ2-7; the match to TRBD1 covers 8 bases. The CDR3 spans 15 residues. Per the germline V gene, CDR1 is LNHDA and CDR2 is SQIVND (reference sequence). The V gene end was trimmed by 4 bases and the J gene end by 3 bases; junction bases not matched to a gene: 8.

This clone was detected only once. The chain recombines TRBV19 with TRBJ1-3, with a weak D call TRBD1 (6 bases). Trimming took 3 bases from V and 9 from J, leaving 12 bases between them. The CDR3 has 13 amino acids. CDR1 and CDR2 (germline): LNHDA, SQIVND (reference sequence). CDR3 region: CASSMGQPTTIYF. The CDR3 DNA is TGTGCCAGTAGTATGGGACAACCTACCACCATATATTTT.

The chain carries TRBV5-6 and TRBJ2-6; D is undetermined. CDR3 length: 14 amino acids. The germline CDR1 and CDR2 sequences are SGHDT and YYEEEE. With 0 bases removed from V and 11 bases from J, the gap between germline ends came to 12 bases. The DNA of the CDR3 is TGTGCCAGCAGCTTGGCCGAATTTGATTACGTCCTGACTTTC. This gives the protein CASSLAEFDYVLTF.

V and J are TRBV5-8 and TRBJ2-3, with TRBD2 as a possible D gene (7 bases). CDR3 size: 15 residues. Trimming pared 2 bases from V and 2 bases from J, leaving 12 bases between. Germline V lookup: CDR1 SGHTS, CDR2 YDEGEE. The CDR3, as DNA: TGTGCCAGCAGCTTAGGGGGGGCCTACACAGATACGCAGTATTTT. Translated: CASSLGGAYTDTQYF.

This sequence joins TRBV6-1 and TRBJ1-1, with D possibly being TRBD1 (5 bases). V was cut by 7 bases and J by 3 bases, with 9 bases left in between. This CDR3 is built from 12 residues. CDR1 is MNHNS, CDR2 SASEGT, per germline. The CDR3 spells CASIRGDTEAFF. CDR3 sequence (DNA): TGTGCCAGCATCCGGGGGGACACTGAAGCTTTCTTT.

This clone was seen a handful of times. V gene TRBV14 combines with J gene TRBJ2-2; 7 nucleotides match TRBD1. This CDR3 is built from 16 residues. The V segment lost 6 bases and the J segment 0 bases; nucleotides outside the gene matches: 7. CDR1 and CDR2 (germline): SGHDN, FVKESK. CDR3 in DNA: TGTGCCAGCAGACAATCTCAGGGGGCGAACACCGGGGAGCTGTTTTTT. Translated: CASRQSQGANTGELFF.

The rearrangement uses TRBV4-3 and TRBJ1-2, with a tentative D call TRBD1 (6 bases). The V end lost 3 bases, the J end lost 4 bases, and 12 bases lay between the germline ends. The CDR3 length is 14 residues. Germline V gene sequence: CDR1 LGHNA, CDR2 YSLEER. CDR3 nucleotide sequence: TGCGCCAGCAGCCAGGAGGACAGCCCCTATGGCTACACCTTC. Protein: CASSQEDSPYGYTF.

V gene TRBV6-5 combines with J gene TRBJ2-5; TRBD1 matches 9 bases. The CDR3 totals 15 residues. The germline CDR1 and CDR2 sequences are MNHEY and SVGAGI. With V trimmed by 6 bases and J by 5 bases, 10 bases remained unmatched. CDR3 region: CASSRDRDPGETQYF. In nucleotides, the CDR3 is TGTGCCAGCAGCCGGGACAGGGATCCGGGGGAGACCCAGTACTTC.

This rearrangement joins TRBV1 to TRBJ1-5; TRBD1 reflects the table's D call only, with no check against the DNA. TRBV1 is noted as a pseudogene. The CDR3 sequence is 15 residues long. CDR3 coding DNA: TGCACCAGCAGCCAAGATCGGCAGGGCAATCAGCCCCAGCATTTT. This encodes CTSSQDRQGNQPQHF.

The V and J genes are TRBV4-3 and TRBJ1-6; 7 positions agree with TRBD1. This CDR3 has 17 residues. Trimming at V came to 0 bases and at J to 7 bases, leaving 9 bases not matched to a gene. Germline V gives CDR1 LGHNA, CDR2 YSLEER. The CDR3 coding sequence is TGCGCCAGCAGCCAAGATCCCCAGGGGGGTTCGAATTCACCCCTCCACTTT. Amino acid sequence: CASSQDPQGGSNSPLHF.

This clone has a handful of counts. The rearrangement uses TRBV18 and TRBJ1-3; unclear D gene. In germline, CDR1 is KGHSH, CDR2 LQKENI. CDR3 size: 15 residues. The V and J ends lost 0 bases and 0 bases respectively, with 6 bases between them. The CDR3 sequence is CASSPPLDSGNTIYF. The CDR3 DNA follows: TGTGCCAGCTCACCACCTCTCGACTCTGGAAACACCATATATTTT.

This chain links TRBV25-1 with TRBJ2-2; the D is unclear. The germline gives CDR1 MGHDK, CDR2 SYGVNS. The V end was cut by 2 bases, the J end by 7 bases, with 8 bases between. The CDR3 totals 13 residues. CDR3 residues: CASSEPPFGELFF. The CDR3 DNA reads as TGTGCCAGCAGTGAACCCCCCTTCGGGGAGCTGTTTTTT. The variable domain in full, completed from reference TRBV25-1 and TRBJ2-2, reads EADIYQTPRYLVIGTGKKITLECSQTMGHDKMYWYQQDPGMELHLIHYSYGVNSTEKGDLSSESTVSRIRTEHFPLTLESARPSHTSQYLCASSEPPFGELFFGEGSRLTVL.

The V gene is TRBV27, the J gene TRBJ1-2, with a possible D match to TRBD1 (5 bases). Trimming stripped 1 base from V and 8 bases from J, with 11 bases between. Germline lookup yields CDR1 MNHEY and CDR2 SMNVEV (reference sequence). The CDR3 covers 13 residues. The CDR3 DNA sequence: TGTGCCAGCAGTTTATGGTCGGAGGGGGGCTACACCTTC. It yields the protein CASSLWSEGGYTF.